The sequence of this TCR beta chain was determined in a study of cytomegalovirus exposure and HLA in healthy donors. 60 Vbeta and 13 Jbeta primers were used in PCR. Libraries were prepared by immunoSEQ multiplex PCR; TCRdb keeps only in-frame clonotypes and omits some of them. The repertoire holds fewer than 140,000 clones, with over 75% as singletons. The CDR3 is 17 amino acids. In germline, CDR1 is SEHNR, CDR2 FQNEAQ (reference sequence). On this clone: Mismatch with germline at one junction end may stem from a read error.

The chain is built from TRBV7-9 and TRBJ1-2, with 7 bases aligning to TRBD1. The sequenced sample was PBMCs. The sequence came from a man in his 60s in good health and CMV-seronegative. The CDR3 nucleotides are TGTACCAGCAGCTTACTGGAGACAGGGTCCGTTGGTAATGGCTACACCTTC. Its translation: CTSSLLETGSVGNGYTF.